This T cell receptor (beta chain) came from a study of T cells in Graves' hyperthyroidism and ophthalmopathy (dated by TCRdb to about 2019). A note on the overall study: Peripheral blood samples were taken at initial diagnosis, before any treatment was given. To identify TCR V-J signatures that set the groups apart, the researchers used a discovery cohort of 100 patients, made up of roughly 45 with Graves' ophthalmopathy and about 55 with stable Graves' hyperthyroidism. Prospective prediction of ophthalmopathy was tested in an independent validation cohort of 18 to 20 hyperthyroidism patients and 17 patients who later progressed to ophthalmopathy. The 75 to 100 discovery patients were randomly divided into training and test sets at a 7:3 ratio. Thyroid tissue and blood T-cell repertoires from six or seven Graves' hyperthyroidism patients were also compared in the study. After blood sampling, hyperthyroidism patients were treated with methimazole at a starting dose of 30 mg daily, and ophthalmopathy patients were treated with high-dose intravenous methylprednisolone. The paper reports TCR Vbeta CDR3 sequencing of some 140 peripheral blood samples: 40 or so ophthalmopathy, 75 to 80 hyperthyroidism and 17 progressor patients. Broader findings and caveats from the paper: Ophthalmopathy was separated from stable hyperthyroidism by a 13 V-J signature model, with approximately 90% sensitivity and just over 81% specificity obtained in cross-validation and 80%/75% obtained in testing. Most expanded thyroid clonotypes (frequency above 0.001) were also detected in blood, suggesting blood repertoires may reflect thyroid immune responses. During validation, the model predicted progression to ophthalmopathy a median of around 6 months ahead of onset, with approximately 71% sensitivity and around 72% specificity. Sample size was not statistically predetermined, and investigators were not blinded to group allocation.

Moderately to severely active disease, a Clinical Activity Score of at least 3, a NOSPECS grade of at least 4, and a duration under 3 months were present in ophthalmopathy patients. Any patient with an uncontrolled infection, another autoimmune disease, pregnancy or lactation was excluded. Diagnoses were established on the basis of clinical symptoms, serum thyroxine and TRAb, thyroid ultrasound, and orbital computed tomography. PBMCs were separated from roughly 9.6 ml of fresh peripheral blood using Ficoll-Paque density gradient centrifugation. Total RNA was extracted using Trizol reagent, and RNA quality was assessed on an Agilent 2100 Bioanalyzer. The TCR beta CDR3 regions were amplified from RNA transcripts. The first round of RT-PCR for the TCR CDR3 was performed with the HTBI primer set and the Qiagen OneStep RT-PCR kit. Libraries were constructed in a second round of multiplex PCR, after which size selection and purification were carried out. Libraries were sequenced paired-end with 100 bp reads on an Illumina HiSeq2000. In the original analysis: Raw data were processed with SOAPnuke, discarding reads with adapters, uncalled bases, mean Phred below 15, or no exact constant-primer or identifier match. COPE v1.2.5 was used to merge high-quality paired reads, and clonotypes were defined as unique nucleotide sequences. Clonotypes were aligned to IMGT TRBV, TRBD and TRBJ reference segments using MiTCR v1.1. Only V-J combinations with frequency above 0.0001, covering 99% to 99.2% of repertoires, were analysed. A TCS score was defined as the ratio of F50 (clonal expansion) to E x V (chaos), with BLOSUM62-based TCRdist applied between CDR3 peptides within each V-J. Welch's t-statistics and random forest reduced several hundred V-J features to roughly 13, which were used in a naive Bayes classifier (R e1071). TCRdb reprocessing: public reads trimmed at Q25 with fastp, clones called with MiXCR, in-frame beta chains kept. Here each entry gathers all rows of one CDR3 protein and keeps the most common genes and DNA. The V and J calls were determined by TCRdb, not by the authors. Within this sample are hundreds of thousands of distinct CDR3 sequences, with 16% of them counted one time only. Of the sample, approximately 3.5% falls within the top ten clones.

On this clonotype itself: Its target antigen remains unknown. No base-level quality is on record; no much larger clone is a single base apart.

The junction shows trimming of 6 bases on V and 0 bases on J, and the gene matches do not reach 4 bases of it. The cysteine opens and the phenylalanine closes a CDR3 of 15 amino acids. Of the read, only the CDR3 DNA is kept; its 45 bases are in frame from base 1. For CDR1 and CDR2, the germline V gene (reference sequence) lists LNHDA and SQIVND. The chain links TRBV19 with TRBJ1-3, with 8 middle bases fitting TRBD1. The sequencing input was blood. The sequence was collected from a middle-aged woman with Graves' ophthalmopathy. CDR3 reads: CASRNGQGSGNTIYF. The DNA is TGTGCCAGTAGAAATGGACAGGGCTCTGGAAACACCATATATTTT. The CDR3 plus the reference TRBV19 and TRBJ1-3 genes for the other parts give the full variable domain: DGGITQSPKYLFRKEGQNVTLSCEQNLNHDAMYWYRQDPGQGLRLIYYSQIVNDFQKGDIAEGYSVSREKKESFPLTVTSAQKNPTAFYLCASRNGQGSGNTIYFGEGSWLTVV.